The entry below describes one T cell receptor beta chain. The CDR3 loop spans 15 amino acids. The ends were cut back, 6 bases at V and 5 bases at J, with 19 bases in the middle. In germline, CDR1 is MDHEN, CDR2 SYDVKM. The data are from a study of blood T cell repertoires in COVID-19. At the level of the study: Sites across the United States, Italy and Spain contributed samples from acute and convalescent COVID-19.

The protocol was immunoSEQ multiplex PCR, while the TCRdb copy is restricted to in-frame clones and leaves out a portion. The sample includes tens of thousands of clones, around four fifths of them seen just once. The specimen was peripheral blood. The source is a human donor in a cohort sampled during active COVID-19. V and J are TRBV28 and TRBJ1-1; tentative D call: TRBD1 (5 bases). The CDR3 sequence is CASRDPGWVRTEAFF. In nucleotides, the CDR3 is TGTGCCAGCAGGGACCCAGGGTGGGTGCGTACTGAAGCTTTCTTT.